The sequence of this T cell receptor beta chain was determined in a study of brain T cells in children with intractable seizures. Time point defined: blood from clinic visit 5 months post-surgery; TSC patient then seizure free. This clone was observed once. Sequencing used immunoSEQ multiplex PCR; TCRdb keeps in-frame clones, though not all of them. In the table there are 340,000 or so clones, 93% of which are singletons. This CDR3 comprises 15 residues. V was clipped by 6 bases and J by 6 bases; unmatched bases: 13. The germline CDR1 and CDR2 sequences are MNHEY and SMNVEV (reference sequence). V and J are TRBV27 and TRBJ2-7; 8 nucleotides agree with TRBD2. This clonotype originated in a boy younger than two with tuberous sclerosis and intractable seizures. Sequencing used peripheral blood, obtained more than 4 months after surgery. CDR3 bases: TGTGCCAGCAGGGAGGGGGGACTAGACCCCTCCGAGCAGTACTTC. Translation: CASREGGLDPSEQYF.